These 16 T cell receptor beta chains originate from one sample sequenced in a study of T-cell reconstitution after alpha-beta-depleted transplantation in children. Unique molecular identifiers featured in how the TCRbeta library was prepared. TCRdb called the PCR reads again in MiXCR, with one record for every CDR3 protein. The sample lists some 240,000 distinct CDR3 sequences, around 8.9% occurring once. The specimen comprised PBMCs from the stem cell graft donor, sampled from the stem cell graft. The receptors were gathered from a human donor who donated a stem cell graft to a child with SCID.

The V gene is TRBV5-1, the J gene TRBJ2-4, with TRBD1 matching 8 bases. The CDR3 has 14 amino acids. The germline CDR1 and CDR2 sequences are SGHRS and YFSETQ. V trimming: 4 bases; J trimming: 3 bases; junction bases outside the gene matches: 3. The CDR3 DNA follows: TGCGCCAGCAGCACCGGGACAGGCAAAAACATTCAGTACTTC. Protein: CASSTGTGKNIQYF.

This clonotype has just a few counts. V gene TRBV5-1 combines with J gene TRBJ1-6; no firm D call. CDR1 is SGHRS, CDR2 YFSETQ, per germline. The CDR3 extends over 13 amino acids. Trimming took 0 bases from V and 10 from J, leaving 8 bases between them. CDR3 DNA: TGCGCCAGCAGCTTGGACGCTGGATCACCCCTCCACTTT. This encodes CASSLDAGSPLHF.

This clonotype was detected many times. The chain is built from TRBV6-5 and TRBJ2-5; TRBD1 or TRBD2 may be the D gene (5 bases each). This CDR3 is built from 14 residues. Per germline, CDR1 MNHEY and CDR2 SVGAGI. V lost 0 bases and J 1 base, leaving 6 bases between the germline ends. The CDR3 sequence: CASSYSGTQETQYF. The CDR3 nucleotides read TGTGCCAGCAGTTACTCGGGGACCCAAGAGACCCAGTACTTC.

This clonotype was detected ten times or more. V usage is TRBV24-1 and J usage is TRBJ2-2; TRBD1 matches 10 bases. Germline CDR1 and CDR2: KGHDR and SFDVKD. The CDR3 runs to 16 residues. V gave up 5 bases and J gave up 2 bases; unmatched junction bases: 4. The CDR3 region is CATSGGTGANTGELFF. The DNA for the CDR3 is TGTGCCACCAGTGGAGGGACAGGGGCAAACACCGGGGAGCTGTTTTTT.

This clonotype turned up a few times. This sequence joins TRBV5-1 and TRBJ2-7; 12 bases map to TRBD1. The CDR3 spans 15 residues. Germline trimming cut 3 bases from V and 2 bases from J; bases unmatched to any gene: 3. Germline V gives CDR1 SGHRS, CDR2 YFSETQ. CDR3 region: CASSSWDRGPYEQYF. In nucleotides, the CDR3 is TGCGCCAGCAGCTCTTGGGACAGGGGGCCCTACGAGCAGTACTTC.

Ten or more counts support this clonotype. This sequence joins TRBV20-1 and TRBJ1-1; D ambiguous. Germline-derived CDR1 and CDR2 are DFQATT and SNEGSKA (reference sequence). Trimming took 3 bases from V and 5 from J, leaving 13 bases between them. This CDR3 has 13 residues. The CDR3: CSASAVRRTEAFF. CDR3 DNA: TGCAGTGCTAGTGCGGTGAGGAGGACTGAAGCTTTCTTT.

This clonotype came up many times. The V gene is TRBV12-3 or TRBV12-4, the J gene TRBJ2-2; D gene uncertain. V was pared by 5 bases and J by 4 bases, with 11 bases between. This CDR3 spans 14 amino acids. The CDR3 loop reads CASSQRHATGELFF. The CDR3 DNA reads as TGTGCCAGCAGTCAACGACACGCCACCGGGGAGCTGTTTTTT.

This clonotype was recorded at least ten times. The chain links TRBV5-1 to TRBJ1-2; TRBD1 agrees at 7 bases. CDR1 is SGHRS, CDR2 YFSETQ, per germline. The CDR3 consists of 13 residues. V dropped 1 base and J dropped 7; count of bases not matched to a gene: 4. CDR3 nucleotides: TGCGCCAGCAGCTTGACAGGGGAGGGTGGCTACACCTTC. Its translation: CASSLTGEGGYTF.

The table lists this clonotype with many counts. CDR3 amino acids: CASSLPYEQYF. The CDR3, as DNA: TGTGCCAGCAGCTTACCGTACGAGCAGTACTTC. The gene calls are TRBV7-9 and TRBJ2-7; no clear D gene. The CDR3 sequence is 11 residues long. CDR1 is SEHNR and CDR2 is FQNEAQ in the germline V gene (reference sequence). The V end was cut by 2 bases, the J end by 4 bases, with 3 bases between.

This clonotype appeared many times. The chain recombines TRBV27 with TRBJ2-7; D might be TRBD2 (7 bases). The CDR3 is 18 residues long. The germline CDR1 and CDR2 sequences are MNHEY and SMNVEV (reference sequence). V lost 4 bases and J 2 bases, leaving 24 bases between the germline ends. This chain's CDR3 is CASSSRGGNYASTYEQYF. In nucleotides, the CDR3 is TGTGCCAGCAGTTCAAGGGGGGGGAATTATGCCTCTACCTACGAGCAGTACTTC.

This clonotype has a count of ten or more. V and J are TRBV10-3 and TRBJ1-4; D remains unclear. V was shortened by 8 bases and J by 8 bases, with 9 bases between the two germline ends. The CDR3 sequence is 11 residues long. Germline V gene sequence: CDR1 ENHRY, CDR2 SYGVKD. The CDR3 DNA is TGTGCCATCGGGTTAGGGGAAAAACTGTTTTTT. Translated: CAIGLGEKLFF.

There are many counts of this clonotype. The J gene is TRBJ1-2, the V gene TRBV6-2 or TRBV6-3; D possibly corresponds to TRBD1 (5 bases). The V end was cut by 2 bases, the J end by 2 bases, with 12 bases between. The CDR3 extends over 15 amino acids. CDR1 is MNHEY, CDR2 SVGEGT, per germline. The CDR3 DNA is TGTGCCAGCAGTTACGTCCAGGGCCCGAACTATGGCTACACCTTC. The encoded protein is CASSYVQGPNYGYTF.

This clonotype was seen at least ten times. The chain links TRBV15 to TRBJ2-3; D call uncertain. The CDR3 is 16 residues long. Trimming took 0 bases from V and 2 from J, leaving 12 bases between them. Germline CDR1 LNHNV, CDR2 YYDKDF (reference sequence). CDR3 amino acids: CATSRDPTYHTDTQYF. CDR3 DNA sequence: TGTGCCACCAGCAGAGACCCCACATATCACACAGATACGCAGTATTTT.

This clonotype was observed at least ten times. The chain carries TRBV4-3 and TRBJ2-3; TRBD1 matches 8 bases. Germline V gives CDR1 LGHNA, CDR2 YSLEER. Trimming at V came to 0 bases and at J to 5 bases, leaving 10 bases not matched to a gene. This CDR3 contains 17 residues. In nucleotides, the CDR3 is TGCGCCAGCAGCCAAGACCCCCCAGGGGGCGAAAAAGATACGCAGTATTTT. Translation gives CASSQDPPGGEKDTQYF.

This clonotype was observed many times. The chain combines TRBV5-1 with TRBJ2-1; possibly TRBD2 for D (5 bases). Germline V CDR1 and CDR2: SGHRS, YFSETQ. The CDR3 loop spans 14 amino acids. The V end lost 7 bases, the J end lost 2 bases, and 13 bases lay between the germline ends. CDR3 sequence (DNA): TGCGCCAGCGGACTTAGTTCAACCTACAATGAGCAGTTCTTC. Amino acids: CASGLSSTYNEQFF.

This clonotype showed up many times. The chain joins TRBV20-1 to TRBJ1-1; D unclear. Germline values: CDR1 DFQATT, CDR2 SNEGSKA (reference sequence). CDR3 size: 13 residues. Trimming removed 3 bases at V and 2 bases at J, with 10 bases between. The CDR3 region is CSAREHLNTEAFF. In DNA form, the CDR3 reads TGCAGTGCTAGGGAACACCTCAACACTGAAGCTTTCTTT.